One sample yielded the 26 T cell receptor beta chains listed below, sequenced in a study of cytomegalovirus exposure and HLA in healthy donors. The PCR contained 60 Vbeta and 13 Jbeta primers. Data came from immunoSEQ multiplex PCR; TCRdb stores just in-frame clones and leaves some out. The sample lists about 220,000 clones; about 80% were seen once. The sequencing sample was made of PBMCs. The receptor source for this set is a woman between 35 and 50 years old in good health and CMV-seropositive.

The chain couples TRBV9 to TRBJ1-1; no clear D gene. The CDR3 spans 14 residues. Trimming stripped 0 bases from V and 4 bases from J, with 10 bases between. Germline-derived CDR1 and CDR2 are SGDLS and YYNGEE. The CDR3 sequence: CASSVVSLSTEAFF. In DNA, the CDR3 is TGTGCCAGCAGCGTAGTTTCACTTAGCACTGAAGCTTTCTTT.

V usage is TRBV19 and J usage is TRBJ2-2, with a tentative D call TRBD1 (5 bases). Trimming left V 2 bases short and J 0 bases short, with 10 bases between. The CDR3 totals 16 residues. From germline, CDR1 is LNHDA and CDR2 SQIVND (reference sequence). CDR3 in DNA: TGTGCCAGTAGTATACAGGGTAGTCCGAACACCGGGGAGCTGTTTTTT. This encodes CASSIQGSPNTGELFF. Using reference TRBV19 and TRBJ2-2 for the parts outside the CDR3, the full variable domain is DGGITQSPKYLFRKEGQNVTLSCEQNLNHDAMYWYRQDPGQGLRLIYYSQIVNDFQKGDIAEGYSVSREKKESFPLTVTSAQKNPTAFYLCASSIQGSPNTGELFFGEGSRLTVL.

The V gene is TRBV9, the J gene TRBJ2-3; possible D gene TRBD2, 6 bases. The V end lost 2 bases, the J end lost 3 bases, and 13 bases lay between the germline ends. The CDR3 sequence is 15 residues long. The germline V gene has CDR1 SGDLS and CDR2 YYNGEE. CDR3 DNA sequence: TGTGCCAGCAGCGTTCGACTAGTGAGTACAGATACGCAGTATTTT. Translation gives CASSVRLVSTDTQYF.

The rearrangement joins TRBV10-3 to TRBJ1-1; 7 bases map to TRBD1. This CDR3 has 13 amino acids. Germline V CDR1 and CDR2: ENHRY, SYGVKD. V was pared by 6 bases and J by 5 bases, with 6 bases of the junction left unmatched. CDR3 DNA: TGTGCCATCAGGGGGACAGTGAGGACTGAAGCTTTCTTT. Protein: CAIRGTVRTEAFF.

V is TRBV27 and J is TRBJ2-3; 7 positions agree with TRBD2. V was clipped by 8 bases and J by 0 bases; unmatched bases: 8. Germline-derived CDR1 and CDR2 are MNHEY and SMNVEV (reference sequence). The CDR3 totals 15 residues. CDR3: CASRWGGYSTDTQYF. The CDR3 coding sequence is TGTGCCAGCCGTTGGGGGGGGTATAGCACAGATACGCAGTATTTT.

This clone has only one observation. The genes are TRBV28 and TRBJ2-5; TRBD1 matches 7 bases. The J call could be wrong; TRBJ2-7 is a better fit for the DNA end. This CDR3 is 14 amino acids long. In germline, CDR1 is MDHEN, CDR2 SYDVKM. The CDR3 sequence: CASSLGQPTYEQYF. The CDR3 DNA reads TGTGCCAGCAGTTTGGGACAGCCAACCTACGAGCAGTACTTC.

The CDR3: CASSADPRGNYGYTF. CDR3 nucleotides: TGTGCCAGCAGTGCAGATCCCAGGGGAAACTATGGCTACACCTTC. V usage is TRBV2 and J usage is TRBJ1-2, with D perhaps TRBD1 (6 bases). The CDR3 totals 15 residues. The V end was cut by 4 bases, the J end by 2 bases, with 14 bases between. Germline V lookup: CDR1 SNHLY, CDR2 FYNNEI.

V gene TRBV7-9 combines with J gene TRBJ2-2; D gene uncertain. The CDR3 has 17 residues. CDR1 is SEHNR, CDR2 FQNEAQ, per germline (reference sequence). Between the trimmed V and J ends, which lost 5 bases and 2 bases, there was a span of 18 bases. CDR3 sequence (DNA): TGTGCCAGCAGCCCTTGGTTGCGTCAGGTCAACACCGGGGAGCTGTTTTTT. Its translation is CASSPWLRQVNTGELFF.

This clone has only one observation. J is TRBJ2-3 and V is TRBV7-9; TRBD2 matches 11 bases. Trimming cost V 6 bases and J 4 bases; bases outside gene matches: 6. Germline V gene lookup returns CDR1 SEHNR and CDR2 FQNEAQ (reference sequence). The CDR3 is made up of 15 amino acids. The CDR3 coding sequence is TGTGCCAGCAGTCGTCCGGGACTAGCGGCAGATACGCAGTATTTT. This encodes CASSRPGLAADTQYF.

The J gene is TRBJ2-7, the V gene TRBV7-9; 7 nucleotides line up with TRBD1. V gave up 7 bases and J gave up 0 bases; unmatched junction bases: 3. The CDR3 covers 13 residues. The germline CDR1 and CDR2 sequences are SEHNR and FQNEAQ (reference sequence). The CDR3 nucleotides read TGTGCCAGCACGACAGGGTCCTCCTACGAGCAGTACTTC. Its translation is CASTTGSSYEQYF.

This clone was counted only a few times. The chain has TRBV5-1 and TRBJ2-1; D is possibly TRBD2 (5 bases). Germline assignment: CDR1 SGHRS and CDR2 YFSETQ. The V end lost 1 base, the J end lost 6 bases, and 11 bases lay between the germline ends. This CDR3 has 14 amino acids. The CDR3 region is CASSLLTGLNEQFF. In DNA form, the CDR3 reads TGCGCCAGCAGCTTGCTGACCGGACTCAATGAGCAGTTCTTC.

This clone came up once. The chain employs TRBV6-5 and TRBJ2-5, with TRBD2 matching over 7 bases. The germline CDR1 and CDR2 sequences are MNHEY and SVGAGI. Trimming cost V 0 bases and J 2 bases; bases outside gene matches: 6. The CDR3 runs to 16 residues. Here the CDR3 reads CASSYSMRGKQETQYF. The CDR3 DNA is TGTGCCAGCAGTTACTCGATGCGGGGGAAACAAGAGACCCAGTACTTC.

V and J are TRBV6-4 and TRBJ1-1, with 8 bases aligning to TRBD1. J lost 4 bases, V lost 5 bases, and 6 bases had no gene match. The CDR3 length is 14 residues. The germline gives CDR1 MRHNA, CDR2 SNTAGT. This CDR3 is CASSKEDRATEAFF. The CDR3 nucleotides are TGTGCCAGCAGTAAGGAGGACAGGGCCACTGAAGCTTTCTTT.

The chain carries TRBV4-3 and TRBJ1-2; D possibly corresponds to TRBD1 (5 bases). The CDR3 runs 15 residues. The germline V and J ends were trimmed by 1 base and 4 bases, with 13 bases remaining between them. The V gene's germline CDR1 is LGHNA and CDR2 YSLEER. The CDR3 sequence is CASSQARAGPYGYTF. The DNA for the CDR3 is TGCGCCAGCAGCCAAGCTCGGGCAGGGCCCTATGGCTACACCTTC.

This clone was counted a single time. This chain uses TRBV7-9 with TRBJ1-2; D perhaps matches TRBD1 (6 bases). This CDR3 region has 11 residues. The germline gives CDR1 SEHNR, CDR2 FQNEAQ (reference sequence). V lost 5 bases and J 13 bases, leaving 14 bases between the germline ends. DNA of the CDR3: TGTGCCAGCAGCAATACCGGGACAAGCACCTTC. Its protein is CASSNTGTSTF.

The chain carries TRBV11-2 and TRBJ1-2; TRBD1 matches at 8 bases. Trimming cost V 0 bases and J 5 bases; bases outside gene matches: 8. CDR3 length: 16 residues. Germline values: CDR1 SGHAT, CDR2 FQNNGV. The CDR3 reads CASSLESGDRRYGYTF. The CDR3 coding sequence is TGTGCCAGCAGCTTAGAATCGGGGGACAGGAGATATGGCTACACCTTC. The full variable domain, its missing parts supplied by reference TRBV11-2 and TRBJ1-2, is EAGVAQSPRYKIIEKRQSVAFWCNPISGHATLYWYQQILGQGPKLLIQFQNNGVVDDSQLPKDRFSAERLKGVDSTLKIQPAKLEDSAVYLCASSLESGDRRYGYTFGSGTRLTVV.

V usage is TRBV30 and J usage is TRBJ2-3, with TRBD1 matching over 9 bases. The V gene's germline CDR1 is GTSNPN and CDR2 SVGIG (reference sequence). V lost 3 bases, J lost 6 bases, and 7 bases stayed unmatched. The CDR3 loop spans 14 amino acids. This CDR3 is CAWRRTGVSDTQYF. CDR3 nucleotide sequence: TGTGCCTGGAGGAGGACAGGGGTGTCCGATACGCAGTATTTT.

This clone was seen just once. The V and J genes are TRBV18 and TRBJ1-1; D is uncertain. The germline V and J ends were trimmed by 3 bases and 5 bases, with 13 bases remaining between them. The CDR3 extends over 14 amino acids. Germline CDR1 is KGHSH and CDR2 is LQKENI. The CDR3 sequence: CASSPMASLTEAFF. The DNA for the CDR3 is TGTGCCAGCTCACCGATGGCCAGTTTGACTGAAGCTTTCTTT. The whole variable domain, remainder taken from reference TRBV18 and TRBJ1-1, is NAGVMQNPRHLVRRRGQEARLRCSPMKGHSHVYWYRQLPEEGLKFMVYLQKENIIDESGMPKERFSAEFPKEGPSILRIQQVVRGDSAAYFCASSPMASLTEAFFGQGTRLTVV.

The rearrangement joins TRBV15 to TRBJ2-1; possibly TRBD2 for D (6 bases). Trimming took off 4 bases at V and 1 base at J, with 17 bases between the two ends. CDR1 and CDR2 (germline): LNHNV, YYDKDF (reference sequence). The CDR3 spans 17 residues. The chain's CDR3 is CATSTPPGLISYNEQFF. In DNA form, the CDR3 reads TGTGCCACCAGCACCCCCCCCGGACTAATTTCCTACAATGAGCAGTTCTTC.

The chain joins TRBV9 to TRBJ1-2; TRBD1 matches 10 bases. The trim removed 0 bases at V and 2 bases at J, leaving 7 bases unmatched. CDR1 is SGDLS and CDR2 is YYNGEE in the germline V gene. The CDR3 contains 17 residues. CDR3 nucleotide sequence: TGTGCCAGCAGCGTAGCTAGACAGGGGGCGACCAACTATGGCTACACCTTC. This translates into CASSVARQGATNYGYTF.

For this clone: In the same sample, other DNA sequences code for this CDR3. The chain employs TRBV4-1 and TRBJ2-2; 16 nucleotides agree with TRBD2. The germline V gene has CDR1 MGHRA and CDR2 YSYEKL. This CDR3 contains 20 residues. V gave up 3 bases and J gave up 5 bases; unmatched junction bases: 12. CDR3 DNA: TGCGCCAGCAGCCAGCCTCCGGGACTAGCGGGGGGGCCAGGTACCGGGGAGCTGTTTTTT. It is translated as CASSQPPGLAGGPGTGELFF.

This clone was seen only a few times. The J gene is TRBJ2-7, the V gene TRBV10-3; tentatively, D is TRBD2 (5 bases). The CDR3 is made up of 15 amino acids. Germline V gives CDR1 ENHRY, CDR2 SYGVKD. V was clipped by 3 bases and J by 6 bases, with 18 bases between them. CDR3 residues: CAISDRESPSGEQYF. The CDR3 region has the DNA TGTGCCATCAGTGACCGGGAATCCCCGTCGGGCGAGCAGTACTTC.

This clone has only one observation. V gene TRBV11-3 combines with J gene TRBJ2-7; D is perhaps TRBD1 (5 bases). Trimming removed 5 bases from V and 1 base from J, with 9 bases in between. This CDR3 has 13 residues. CDR1 is SGHNT, CDR2 YENEEA, per germline. The CDR3 here is CASSPRVSYEQYF. CDR3 DNA sequence: TGTGCCAGCAGCCCCAGGGTTTCCTACGAGCAGTACTTC.

The chain uses TRBV10-3 and TRBJ1-1; 7 nucleotides align to TRBD1. J was trimmed by 1 base and V by 6 bases; bases with no gene match: 5. There are 14 residues in the CDR3. The germline V gene encodes CDR1 ENHRY and CDR2 SYGVKD. CDR3 nucleotide sequence: TGTGCCATCAGCCAGACAGGGCCGAACACTGAAGCTTTCTTT. Encoded protein: CAISQTGPNTEAFF.

The table lists this clone with a count of one. The chain recombines TRBV30 with TRBJ1-1; no reliable D call. V was clipped by 0 bases and J by 0 bases, with 5 bases between them. Per germline, CDR1 GTSNPN and CDR2 SVGIG (reference sequence). The CDR3 length is 13 residues. This chain's CDR3 is CAWSVHMNTEAFF. CDR3 sequence (DNA): TGTGCCTGGAGTGTACACATGAACACTGAAGCTTTCTTT.

The rearrangement uses TRBV2 and TRBJ1-1, with D tentatively TRBD1 (6 bases). The CDR3 covers 14 residues. The germline CDR1 and CDR2 sequences are SNHLY and FYNNEI. The ends were cut back, 8 bases at V and 0 bases at J, with 13 bases in the middle. The CDR3 nucleotides read TGTGCCAGCGTCTCGGGACAACTGAACACTGAAGCTTTCTTT. Translated: CASVSGQLNTEAFF.